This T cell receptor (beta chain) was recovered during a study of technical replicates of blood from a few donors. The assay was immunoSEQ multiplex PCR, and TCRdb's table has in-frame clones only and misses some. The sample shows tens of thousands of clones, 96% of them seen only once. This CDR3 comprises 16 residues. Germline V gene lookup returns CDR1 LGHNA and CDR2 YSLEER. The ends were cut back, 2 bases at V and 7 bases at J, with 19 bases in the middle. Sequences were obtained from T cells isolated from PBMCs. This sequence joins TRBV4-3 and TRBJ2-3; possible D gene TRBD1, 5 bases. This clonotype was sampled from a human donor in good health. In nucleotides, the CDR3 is TGCGCCAGCAGCCAAACCCACCCCATGGGGCTGAATACGCAGTATTTT. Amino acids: CASSQTHPMGLNTQYF.